The 19 T cell receptor beta chains presented below share a single source sample, sequenced in a study of cytomegalovirus exposure and HLA in healthy donors. 60 Vbeta and 13 Jbeta primers were used in PCR. Measured with immunoSEQ multiplex PCR; TCRdb has only the in-frame clones, and not every one. Here the sample spans 150,000 to 200,000 clones, 65% to 80% being singletons. Material: PBMCs. These TCRs come from a woman aged 40 to 50 in good health and CMV-seronegative.

J is TRBJ1-3 and V is TRBV14; no clear D. The V end was cut by 1 base, the J end by 6 bases, with 10 bases between. Germline V gene lookup returns CDR1 SGHDN and CDR2 FVKESK. This CDR3 is 14 amino acids long. CDR3 loop: CASSQGYSLNTIYF. As DNA, the CDR3 is TGTGCCAGCAGCCAAGGATACAGCTTAAACACCATATATTTT.

This clone has a single count. Here the CDR3 DNA reads TGCGCCAGCAGTGACCCACTAGAAAGTCTAGCCAAAAACATTCAGTACTTC. This translates into CASSDPLESLAKNIQYF. The chain couples TRBV10-2 to TRBJ2-4, with a possible D match to TRBD2 (5 bases). The V end was cut by 3 bases, the J end by 0 bases, with 15 bases between. CDR3 length: 17 residues. CDR1 and CDR2 from the germline V gene are WSHSY and SAAADI.

There are a few counts of this clone. This chain uses TRBV5-1 with TRBJ2-1; 12 positions match TRBD2. Germline V lookup: CDR1 SGHRS, CDR2 YFSETQ. The ends lost 9 bases at V and 7 bases at J; junction bases unmatched: 11. The CDR3 sequence is 15 residues long. The CDR3: CATSLTTSGRNEQFF. The CDR3 DNA reads as TGCGCCACCTCGCTTACGACTAGCGGGAGAAATGAGCAGTTCTTC.

The chain couples TRBV6-5 to TRBJ2-5; TRBD1 matches 7 bases. V shed 5 bases and J 4 bases; nucleotides not matched to a gene: 7. CDR3 length: 14 residues. The germline V gene encodes CDR1 MNHEY and CDR2 SVGAGI. CDR3 residues: CASSPDRVAETQYF. Written as DNA, the CDR3 is TGTGCCAGCAGTCCCGACAGGGTAGCAGAGACCCAGTACTTC.

This clone was seen a few times. This sequence joins TRBV30 and TRBJ1-2; D might be TRBD1 (6 bases). From germline, CDR1 is GTSNPN and CDR2 SVGIG (reference sequence). The CDR3 has 14 amino acids. The germline V and J ends were trimmed by 4 bases and 2 bases, with 14 bases remaining between them. The CDR3 here is CAWTSYRENYGYTF. Written as DNA, the CDR3 is TGTGCCTGGACGTCATACAGGGAAAACTATGGCTACACCTTC.

The sample holds one count of this clone. The V gene is TRBV2, the J gene TRBJ2-2; 7 bases align to TRBD2. CDR1 is SNHLY, CDR2 FYNNEI, per germline. V shed 5 bases, J shed 6 bases, and the junction held 6 bases outside the gene matches. The CDR3 has 14 residues. CDR3 in DNA: TGTGCCAGCAGTTTGACTAGCCGTTCCGGGGAGCTGTTTTTT. Residues: CASSLTSRSGELFF.

The chain combines TRBV7-9 with TRBJ2-3; D unclear. The germline V and J ends were trimmed by 1 base and 2 bases, with 7 bases remaining between them. CDR3 size: 14 residues. CDR1 SEHNR and CDR2 FQNEAQ come from the germline V gene (reference sequence). CDR3 amino acids: CASSLDSTTDTQYF. DNA for the CDR3: TGTGCCAGCAGCTTAGACAGCACCACAGATACGCAGTATTTT.

The rearrangement joins TRBV19 to TRBJ2-2; D not certain. CDR1 and CDR2 (germline): LNHDA, SQIVND (reference sequence). The CDR3 is 15 residues long. The V end lost 5 bases, the J end lost 0 bases, and 10 bases lay between the germline ends. Here the CDR3 reads CASSWAASNTGELFF. CDR3 DNA: TGTGCCAGTAGTTGGGCTGCCTCGAACACCGGGGAGCTGTTTTTT.

This sequence joins TRBV5-4 and TRBJ1-2; D uncertain. This CDR3 region has 14 residues. Germline V gives CDR1 SGHNT, CDR2 YYREEE (reference sequence). V was pared by 0 bases and J by 1 base, with 7 bases between. The chain's CDR3 is CASSLATGNYGYTF. As DNA, the CDR3 is TGTGCCAGCAGCTTGGCCACGGGTAACTATGGCTACACCTTC.

V is TRBV4-1 and J is TRBJ1-4; maybe TRBD1 (5 bases). Germline loops: CDR1 MGHRA, CDR2 YSYEKL. V shed 2 bases and J shed 7 bases, with 17 bases lying between them. The CDR3 length is 16 residues. CDR3: CASSQRGGGLSEKLFF. For the CDR3, the DNA is TGCGCCAGCAGCCAAAGGGGTGGGGGGTTATCTGAAAAACTGTTTTTT.

This chain connects TRBV15 to TRBJ2-1; weak D call: TRBD2 (6 bases). V was clipped by 3 bases and J by 4 bases, with 16 bases between them. The length of the CDR3 is 16 residues. Germline CDR1 and CDR2: LNHNV and YYDKDF (reference sequence). The CDR3 nucleotides are TGTGCCACCAGCAGGCTAGCGCACTCGGGGTACAATGAGCAGTTCTTC. It translates to CATSRLAHSGYNEQFF.

V and J are TRBV19 and TRBJ1-2, with D uncertain. This CDR3 spans 16 amino acids. Trimming removed 9 bases from V and 3 bases from J, with 23 bases in between. Germline-derived CDR1 and CDR2 are LNHDA and SQIVND (reference sequence). The CDR3 nucleotides are TGTGCCAGCAAACCACGTATAGTTACCGTGGACTATGGCTACACCTTC. The encoded protein is CASKPRIVTVDYGYTF.

V usage is TRBV13 and J usage is TRBJ1-6; no reliable D call. Per germline, CDR1 PRHDT and CDR2 FYEKMQ (reference sequence). The V end lost 4 bases, the J end lost 9 bases, and 10 bases lay between the germline ends. The length of the CDR3 is 13 residues. The CDR3 DNA reads TGTGCCAGCAGCTCCTTCGTCTCTTCACCCCTCCACTTT. Amino acid sequence: CASSSFVSSPLHF.

This rearrangement joins TRBV5-6 to TRBJ1-2; D unclear. Germline loops: CDR1 SGHDT, CDR2 YYEEEE. The CDR3 contains 15 residues. Trimming removed 6 bases from V and 1 base from J, with 16 bases in between. The CDR3 protein is CASTIAPRNNYGYTF. The CDR3 DNA reads TGTGCCAGCACCATTGCGCCGAGAAATAACTATGGCTACACCTTC.

This chain connects TRBV2 to TRBJ1-3; D is uncertain. V lost 5 bases to trimming and J lost 1 base, with 21 bases between them. The CDR3 totals 18 residues. Per the germline V gene, CDR1 is SNHLY and CDR2 is FYNNEI. The CDR3 nucleotides read TGTGCCAGCAGTCTGGGCCCTCCTGAAGGCTTTTCTGGAAACACCATATATTTT. Translation: CASSLGPPEGFSGNTIYF.

Points on this clone: Germline is not matched at one junction end, which may reflect a read error. The gene calls are TRBV7-7 and TRBJ2-1; 8 bases are shared with TRBD2. The CDR3 extends over 14 amino acids. CDR1 and CDR2 from the germline V gene are SSHAT and FNYEAQ (reference sequence). The CDR3 coding sequence is TGTGCTAGCAGCCTAAGCGGGAGCAAAAATGAGCAGTTCTTC. Translating it yields CASSLSGSKNEQFF.

V gene TRBV9 combines with J gene TRBJ1-4; TRBD1 matches at 11 bases. V gave up 2 bases and J gave up 6 bases; unmatched junction bases: 0. Germline CDR1 and CDR2: SGDLS and YYNGEE. This CDR3 contains 14 residues. DNA of the CDR3: TGTGCCAGCAGCGTGGACAGGGGGCATGAAAAACTGTTTTTT. Translated: CASSVDRGHEKLFF.

The genes are TRBV10-3 and TRBJ1-1; tentative D call: TRBD1 (6 bases). The germline V gene encodes CDR1 ENHRY and CDR2 SYGVKD. Trimming shortened V by 6 bases and J by 7 bases, and 9 bases separated the two germline ends. The CDR3 extends over 11 amino acids. The CDR3 sequence: CAIRGGGEAFF. The CDR3 DNA sequence: TGTGCCATCAGAGGGGGTGGTGAAGCTTTCTTT.

This clone was found a few times. The J gene is TRBJ1-5, the V gene TRBV4-3; 10 positions agree with TRBD1. The V and J ends lost 1 base and 6 bases, in that order; junction bases with no gene match: 6. CDR1 is LGHNA, CDR2 YSLEER, per germline. The CDR3 has 16 amino acids. CDR3 region: CASSQGTGGRPQPQHF. In nucleotides, the CDR3 is TGCGCCAGCAGCCAAGGGACAGGGGGAAGGCCTCAGCCCCAGCATTTT.